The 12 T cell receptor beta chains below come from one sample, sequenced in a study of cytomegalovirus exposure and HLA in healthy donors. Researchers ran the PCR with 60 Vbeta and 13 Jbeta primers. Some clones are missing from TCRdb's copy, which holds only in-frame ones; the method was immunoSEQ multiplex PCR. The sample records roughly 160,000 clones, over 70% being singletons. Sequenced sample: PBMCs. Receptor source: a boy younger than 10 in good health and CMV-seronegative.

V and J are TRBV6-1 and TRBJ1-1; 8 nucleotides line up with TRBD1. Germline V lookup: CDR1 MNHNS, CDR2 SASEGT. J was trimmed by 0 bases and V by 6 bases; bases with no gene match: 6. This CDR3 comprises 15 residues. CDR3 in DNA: TGTGCCAGCAGGGGACAGGCTAGGGTGAACACTGAAGCTTTCTTT. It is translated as CASRGQARVNTEAFF.

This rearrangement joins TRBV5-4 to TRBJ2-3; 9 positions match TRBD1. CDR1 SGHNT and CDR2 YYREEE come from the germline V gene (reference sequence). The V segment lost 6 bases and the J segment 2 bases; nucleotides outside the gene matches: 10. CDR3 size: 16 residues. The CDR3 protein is CASTDETGGPTDTQYF. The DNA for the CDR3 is TGTGCCAGCACCGACGAAACAGGGGGCCCCACAGATACGCAGTATTTT.

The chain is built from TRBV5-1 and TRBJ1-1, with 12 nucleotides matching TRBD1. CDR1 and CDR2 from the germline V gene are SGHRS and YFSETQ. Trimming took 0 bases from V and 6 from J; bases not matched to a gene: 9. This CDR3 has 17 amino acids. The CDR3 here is CASSLGFTGQGASEAFF. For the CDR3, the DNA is TGCGCCAGCAGCTTGGGATTTACGGGACAGGGGGCATCTGAAGCTTTCTTT.

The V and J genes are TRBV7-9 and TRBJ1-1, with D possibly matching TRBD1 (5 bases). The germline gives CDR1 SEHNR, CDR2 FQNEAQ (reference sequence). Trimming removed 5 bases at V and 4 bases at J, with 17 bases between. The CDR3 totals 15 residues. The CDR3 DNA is TGTGCCAGCAGCCAAACACAGGTTTCGGGCACTGAAGCTTTCTTT. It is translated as CASSQTQVSGTEAFF.

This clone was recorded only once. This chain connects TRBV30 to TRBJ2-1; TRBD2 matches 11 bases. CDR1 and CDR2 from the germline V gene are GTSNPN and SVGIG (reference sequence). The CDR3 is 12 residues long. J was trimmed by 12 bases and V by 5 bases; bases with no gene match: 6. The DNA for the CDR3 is TGTGCCTGGTGGCTAGCGGGAGGCCCGCAGTTCTTC. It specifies CAWWLAGGPQFF.

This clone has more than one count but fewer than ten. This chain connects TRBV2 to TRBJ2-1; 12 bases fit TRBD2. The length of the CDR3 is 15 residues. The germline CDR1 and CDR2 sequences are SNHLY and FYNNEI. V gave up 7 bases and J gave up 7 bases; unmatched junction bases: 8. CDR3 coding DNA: TGTGCCAGCACCCTAGCGGGGGGGCCGGGGAATGAGCAGTTCTTC. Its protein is CASTLAGGPGNEQFF.

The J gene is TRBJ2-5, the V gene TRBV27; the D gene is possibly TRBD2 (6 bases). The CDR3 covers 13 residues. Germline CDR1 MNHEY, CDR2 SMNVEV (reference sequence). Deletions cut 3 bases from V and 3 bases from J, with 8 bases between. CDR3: CASSFWGEETQYF. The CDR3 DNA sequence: TGTGCCAGCAGTTTCTGGGGGGAAGAGACCCAGTACTTC.

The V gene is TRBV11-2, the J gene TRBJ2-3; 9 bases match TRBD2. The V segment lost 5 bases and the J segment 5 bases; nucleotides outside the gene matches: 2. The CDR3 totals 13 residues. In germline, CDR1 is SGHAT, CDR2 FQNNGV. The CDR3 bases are TGTGCCAGCAGCGTAGCGGGGGTAGATACGCAGTATTTT. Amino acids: CASSVAGVDTQYF.

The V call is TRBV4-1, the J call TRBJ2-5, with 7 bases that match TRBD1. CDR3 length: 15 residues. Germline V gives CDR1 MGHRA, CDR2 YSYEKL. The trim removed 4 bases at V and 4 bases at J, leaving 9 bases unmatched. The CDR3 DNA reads TGCGCCAGCAGCCTAATGACAGGGTTGGGAGAGACCCAGTACTTC. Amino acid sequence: CASSLMTGLGETQYF.

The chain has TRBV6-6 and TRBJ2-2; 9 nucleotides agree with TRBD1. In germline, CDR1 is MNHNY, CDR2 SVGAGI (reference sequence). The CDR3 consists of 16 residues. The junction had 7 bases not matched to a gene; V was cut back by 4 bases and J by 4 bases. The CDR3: CASSSPDRGFTGELFF. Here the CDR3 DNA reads TGTGCCAGCAGTTCACCGGACAGGGGATTCACCGGGGAGCTGTTTTTT.

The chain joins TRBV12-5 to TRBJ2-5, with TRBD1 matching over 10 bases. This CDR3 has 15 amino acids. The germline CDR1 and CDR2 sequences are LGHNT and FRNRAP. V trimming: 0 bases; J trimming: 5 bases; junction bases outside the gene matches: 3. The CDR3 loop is CASGLVSDRGETQYF. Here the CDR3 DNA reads TGTGCTAGTGGTTTGGTATCGGACAGGGGGGAGACCCAGTACTTC.

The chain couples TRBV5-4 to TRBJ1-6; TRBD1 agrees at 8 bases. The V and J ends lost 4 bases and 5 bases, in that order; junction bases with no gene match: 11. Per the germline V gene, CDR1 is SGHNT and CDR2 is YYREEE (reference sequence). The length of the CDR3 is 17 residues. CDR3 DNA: TGTGCCAGCAGCCTAAACAGGGGGTCTCAGAATAATTCACCCCTCCACTTT. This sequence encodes CASSLNRGSQNNSPLHF.